Included here is one T cell receptor (beta chain) sequence, with context. Both 60 Vbeta primers and 13 Jbeta primers went into the PCR. Some clones are missing from TCRdb's copy, which holds only in-frame ones; the method was immunoSEQ multiplex PCR. The data hold just over 150,000 clones, with 65% to 90% observed a single time. This sample stems from a study of cytomegalovirus exposure and HLA in healthy donors. This clonotype was obtained from a woman aged 18-29 years in good health and CMV-seronegative. Material for sequencing was PBMCs.

As DNA, the CDR3 is TGTGCCAGCAGCAAAGGTGTAAGTAGCTCCTACGAGCAGTACTTC. It codes for CASSKGVSSSYEQYF. The chain combines TRBV21-1 with TRBJ2-7; TRBD2 reflects the table's D call only, with no check against the DNA. TRBV21-1 is a recognized pseudogene. The length of the CDR3 is 15 residues.